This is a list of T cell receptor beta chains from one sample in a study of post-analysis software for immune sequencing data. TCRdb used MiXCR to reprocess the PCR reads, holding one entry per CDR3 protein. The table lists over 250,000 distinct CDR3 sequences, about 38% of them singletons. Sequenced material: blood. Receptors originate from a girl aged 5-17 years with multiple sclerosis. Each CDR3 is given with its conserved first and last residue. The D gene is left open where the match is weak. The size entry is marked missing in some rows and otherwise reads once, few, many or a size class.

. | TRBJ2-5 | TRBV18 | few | TGTGCCAGCTCCCCTAGACAAAATCGAGAGACCCAGTACTTC | CASSPRQNRETQYF
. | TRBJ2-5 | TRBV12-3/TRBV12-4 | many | TGTGCCAGCAGTTTGGGCAGGAAAGAGACCCAGTACTTC | CASSLGRKETQYF
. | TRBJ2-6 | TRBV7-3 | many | TGTGCCAGCAGCTTAAAAGGGTTGGGTGGGGCCAACGTCCTGACTTTC | CASSLKGLGGANVLTF
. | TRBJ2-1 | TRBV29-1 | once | TGCAGCGTTGAAGTTCCCACAGGGTTTGAGTTCTCTCCGGAGCAGTTCTTC | CSVEVPTGFEFSPEQFF
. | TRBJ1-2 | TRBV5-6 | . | TGTGCCAGCAGCTTGCGCCGCCCGTCGGGGTTGGACTATGGCTACACCTTC | CASSLRRPSGLDYGYTF
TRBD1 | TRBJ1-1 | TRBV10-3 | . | TGTGCCATCAGTAGGACAGGGGGTACTGAAGCTTTCTTT | CAISRTGGTEAFF
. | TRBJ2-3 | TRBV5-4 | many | TGTGCCAGCAGCTTACATGGTGGCACGCAGTATTTT | CASSLHGGTQYF
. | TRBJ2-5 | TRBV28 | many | TGTGCCAGCAGCTCAAGGACAGAAGAGACCCAGTACTTC | CASSSRTEETQYF
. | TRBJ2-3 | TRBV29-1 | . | TGCAGAGTCCTGAAGGGGTGGAGGACAGATACGCAGTATTTT | CRVLKGWRTDTQYF
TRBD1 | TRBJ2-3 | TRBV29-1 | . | TGCAGCGCTTTGACAGGGACGCAGTATTTT | CSALTGTQYF
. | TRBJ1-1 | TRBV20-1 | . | TGCAGTGCTAGCGGGCACACTGAAGCTTTCTTT | CSASGHTEAFF
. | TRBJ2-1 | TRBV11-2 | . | TGTGCCAGCAGCTTAGAGTTCCAGAACAATGAGCAGTTCTTC | CASSLEFQNNEQFF
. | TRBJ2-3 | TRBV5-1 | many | TGCGCCAGCAGCTTGGATCACGCTACAGATACGCAGTATTTT | CASSLDHATDTQYF
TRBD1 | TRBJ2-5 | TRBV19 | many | TGTGCCAGCCGGAGGACAGGGGCCTTCCAAGAGACCCAGTACTTC | CASRRTGAFQETQYF
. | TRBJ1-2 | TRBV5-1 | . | TGCGCCAGCAGCTCGGGACCTCCCTCCGCTGGCTACACCTTC | CASSSGPPSAGYTF
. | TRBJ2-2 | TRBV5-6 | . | TGTGCCAGCAGCCTCCGGGAATCCAGCGGCACCGGGGAGCTGTTTTTT | CASSLRESSGTGELFF
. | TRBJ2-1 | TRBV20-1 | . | TGCAGTGCTAGAGTGACCACACTTGTGGACAATGAGCAGTTCTTC | CSARVTTLVDNEQFF
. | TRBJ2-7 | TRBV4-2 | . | TGTGCCAGCAGCCATTCAGGAGCCTACGAGCAGTACTTC | CASSHSGAYEQYF
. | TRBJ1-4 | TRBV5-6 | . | TGTGCCAGCAGCTGGGGACAAACAACTAATGAAAAACTGTTTTTT | CASSWGQTTNEKLFF
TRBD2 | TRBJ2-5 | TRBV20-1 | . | TGCAGTGCTAGAGATCCGGGACTAGCGGGAGTCGGGAAGACCCAGTACTTC | CSARDPGLAGVGKTQYF
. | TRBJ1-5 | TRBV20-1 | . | TGCAGTGCTAGAGATCCCACTCGAAATCAGCCCCAGCATTTT | CSARDPTRNQPQHF
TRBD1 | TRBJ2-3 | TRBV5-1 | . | TGCGCCAGCAGCTTAACCGGGACAGGGTATTACACGCAGTATTTT | CASSLTGTGYYTQYF